These T cell receptor beta chains were read from a single sample in a study of shared clonotypes between healthy human individuals. Assay used: immunoSEQ multiplex PCR; TCRdb lists only in-frame clones, some missing. The sample lists roughly 640,000 clones; roughly 70% were seen once. Sample: memory CD4+ T cells sorted from blood. These TCRs come from a woman aged 25 to 39 in good health. Both conserved end residues are part of each CDR3. A D gene is named only where the DNA matches it firmly. A row's size may be missing; if present it is once, few, many or a size class.

v_call	clone_size	d_call	j_call	cdr3_nt	cdr3_aa
TRBV29-1	many	-	TRBJ2-7	TGCAGCGTTGATTCGCTAGGCGACGAGCAGTACTTC	CSVDSLGDEQYF
TRBV5-4	once	-	TRBJ2-7	TGTGCCAGCAGCTCCGACTCTCCAAACGAGCAGTACTTC	CASSSDSPNEQYF
TRBV4-2	-	-	TRBJ2-1	TGTGCCAGCAGCGGGAGAAACTCCTACAATGAGCAGTTCTTC	CASSGRNSYNEQFF
TRBV28	-	-	TRBJ2-1	TGTGCCAGCAGTAAGAATAGCGGAACCTCTTACAATGAGCAGTTCTTC	CASSKNSGTSYNEQFF
TRBV28	few	TRBD2	TRBJ2-1	TGTGCCAGCACTGGGACTAGCGGGGCGGATGAGCAGTTCTTC	CASTGTSGADEQFF
TRBV30	-	-	TRBJ1-2	TGTGCCTGGAGGCGTAGGACCGGCCGTCTCTATGGCTACACCTTC	CAWRRRTGRLYGYTF
TRBV28	-	TRBD1	TRBJ1-1	TGTGCCAGCAGCCCAAGGACAGGGGTCGCTGAAGCTTTCTTT	CASSPRTGVAEAFF
TRBV10-2	once	-	TRBJ2-7	TGCGCCAGCAGCCGGGATCCGGGGCCCTACGAGCAGTACTTC	CASSRDPGPYEQYF
TRBV5-1	once	-	TRBJ2-3	TGCGCCAGCACCGACGGCCTTACTTTCACAGATACGCAGTATTTT	CASTDGLTFTDTQYF
TRBV11-2	few	-	TRBJ2-7	TGTGCCAGCAGCTTGAGTTCGCAGGTTACCGCCTACGAGCAGTACTTC	CASSLSSQVTAYEQYF
TRBV27	-	-	TRBJ2-7	TGTGCCAGCAGTTTATCGCTGGGCAGGTCAACCTACGAGCAGTACTTC	CASSLSLGRSTYEQYF
TRBV11-2	once	TRBD1	TRBJ2-2	TGTGCCAGCAGCGATCATCGGGACAGACTAACCGGGGAGCTGTTTTTT	CASSDHRDRLTGELFF
TRBV28	-	-	TRBJ1-2	TGTGCCAGCAGTTTAGGCAGGAACATCTATGGCTACACCTTC	CASSLGRNIYGYTF
TRBV5-4	-	-	TRBJ2-7	TGTGCCAGCAGCTTAAAGGGCGTCCCCTACGAGCAGTACTTC	CASSLKGVPYEQYF
TRBV11-2	-	-	TRBJ1-1	TGTGCCAGCAGCTCGGTACAAGGGAAGAACACTGAAGCTTTCTTT	CASSSVQGKNTEAFF
TRBV5-1	-	-	TRBJ2-7	TGCGCCAGCAGCTTGGCCCCAGGGCGCTACGAGCAGTACTTC	CASSLAPGRYEQYF
TRBV4-1	-	-	TRBJ2-7	TGCGCCAGCAGCGCAGCTGGCTACCAGGGGGAGCAGTACTTC	CASSAAGYQGEQYF
TRBV19	-	TRBD2	TRBJ2-3	TGTGCCAGTAGTATAGATCGGGGACTAGCTCCAGATACGCAGTATTTT	CASSIDRGLAPDTQYF
TRBV28	-	-	TRBJ2-7	TGTGCCAGCAGTTTCGGCAATAGGGAATACGAGCAGTACTTC	CASSFGNREYEQYF
TRBV27	-	TRBD2	TRBJ2-3	TGTGCCAGCAGTTCGATCGGGAGGGGAGATACGCAGTATTTT	CASSSIGRGDTQYF
TRBV18	-	TRBD2	TRBJ2-1	TGTGCCAGCTCACCAGGTGGCGGGAGCTCCTACAATGAGCAGTTCTTC	CASSPGGGSSYNEQFF
TRBV7-3	-	-	TRBJ1-1	TGTGCCAGCAGCTTAACGTTCGGAACTGAAGCTTTCTTT	CASSLTFGTEAFF
TRBV28	-	-	TRBJ2-5	TGTGCCAGGGAGCCTGACAGGCCCCGTTGGGAGACCCAGTACTTC	CAREPDRPRWETQYF
TRBV15	-	TRBD1	TRBJ1-3	TGTGCCACCAGCAGATGGAGGGACAGTCCCTCTGGAAACACCATATATTTT	CATSRWRDSPSGNTIYF
TRBV6-6	few	TRBD1	TRBJ2-7	TGTGCCAGCAGTTCCCAAACAGGGGGCCGATTCTACGAGCAGTACTTC	CASSSQTGGRFYEQYF
TRBV4-1	few	TRBD1	TRBJ2-1	TGCGCCAGCAGCCAACCCCCAGGGGGGACAGGGGCCAATGAGCAGTTCTTC	CASSQPPGGTGANEQFF
TRBV14	-	-	TRBJ1-1	TGTGCCAGCAGCCAAGATTACGGCTTGACAGCTGAAGCTTTCTTT	CASSQDYGLTAEAFF
TRBV18	once	-	TRBJ2-3	TGTGCCAGCTCACCACTAGGAGGCACCCGCACAGATACGCAGTATTTT	CASSPLGGTRTDTQYF
TRBV15	-	-	TRBJ1-1	TGTGCCACCAGCCGAGACCCCGGGAGAAGGGACACTGAAGCTTTCTTT	CATSRDPGRRDTEAFF
TRBV19	-	-	TRBJ1-2	TGTGCCAGTAGTAACCGGGACACGTCAAGAATTTATGGCTACACCTTC	CASSNRDTSRIYGYTF
TRBV19	-	TRBD1	TRBJ2-7	TGTGCCAGTAGTATAAGCGACAGGGGATCCTACGAGCAGTACTTC	CASSISDRGSYEQYF
TRBV6-1	-	-	TRBJ1-1	TGTGCCAGCAGTCCAGACCCACTACCTGAAGCTTTCTTT	CASSPDPLPEAFF
TRBV6-6	few	TRBD2	TRBJ2-5	TGTGCCAGCAGCAAGGGACTAGCGGGACGAGAGACCCAGTACTTC	CASSKGLAGRETQYF
TRBV7-9	-	-	TRBJ1-1	TGTGCCAGCAGTCGGACGGACACTGAAGCTTTCTTT	CASSRTDTEAFF
TRBV15	-	TRBD1	TRBJ1-1	TGTGCCACCAGCCCACAGGGGACTGAAGCTTTCTTT	CATSPQGTEAFF
TRBV11-3	once	-	TRBJ2-7	TGTGCCAGCAGCCGTCAAAGGGAGCAGTACTTC	CASSRQREQYF
TRBV28	-	-	TRBJ1-4	TGTGCCAGCAGTTCCCAGACAGCAACTAATGAAAAACTGTTTTTT	CASSSQTATNEKLFF
TRBV28	once	-	TRBJ1-4	TGTGCCAGCACCGAAAGGGTGGGTGAAAAACTGTTTTTT	CASTERVGEKLFF
TRBV28	-	TRBD1	TRBJ1-1	TGTGCCAGCAGTTCAGGAGTCGGACAGGTGGCTTTCTTT	CASSSGVGQVAFF
TRBV7-2	-	-	TRBJ2-2	TGTGCCAGCAGCTCGAGGTGGGAGCTGTTTTTT	CASSSRWELFF
TRBV7-2	many	-	TRBJ1-2	TGTGCCAGCAGCTTAGTAAGGCAAGGCTACACCTTC	CASSLVRQGYTF
TRBV11-2	-	-	TRBJ2-3	TGTGCCAGCAGCGGCCTCGGTAAGGGATCGGATACGCAGTATTTT	CASSGLGKGSDTQYF
TRBV29-1	few	-	TRBJ2-3	TGCAGCGTTGGGTGGCGTAGCACAGATACGCAGTATTTT	CSVGWRSTDTQYF
TRBV6-5	few	-	TRBJ1-1	TGTGCCAGCACGAGATCACTTAAGAACACTGAAGCTTTCTTT	CASTRSLKNTEAFF
TRBV19	-	TRBD2	TRBJ2-2	TGTGCCAGTAGTCTAGCGGGAGGGGAGCTGTTTTTT	CASSLAGGELFF
TRBV5-1	few	-	TRBJ2-2	TGCGCCAGCAGCTTGAGTTTCGGGGAGCTGTTTTTT	CASSLSFGELFF